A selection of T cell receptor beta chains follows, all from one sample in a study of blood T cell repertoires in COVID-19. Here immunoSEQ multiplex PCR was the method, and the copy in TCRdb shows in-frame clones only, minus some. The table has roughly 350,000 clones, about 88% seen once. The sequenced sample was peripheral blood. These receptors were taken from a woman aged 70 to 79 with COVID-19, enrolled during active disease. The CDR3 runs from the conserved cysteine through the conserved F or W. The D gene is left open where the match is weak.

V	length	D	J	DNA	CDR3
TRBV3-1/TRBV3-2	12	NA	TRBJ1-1	TGTGCCAGCAGCCAAGCCAGAGGTGAAGCTTTCTTT	CASSQARGEAFF
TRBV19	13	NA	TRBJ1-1	TGTGCCACGGCCCTAGTGGGGGCTACTGAAGCTTTCTTT	CATALVGATEAFF
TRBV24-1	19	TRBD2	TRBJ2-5	TGTGCCACCAGTGACCGTGGACTAGCGGGGGGACCCCTCGGAGAGACCCAGTACTTC	CATSDRGLAGGPLGETQYF
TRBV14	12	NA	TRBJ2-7	TGTGCCAGCAGCCAAGTCCACTACGAGCAGTACTTC	CASSQVHYEQYF
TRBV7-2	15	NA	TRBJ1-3	TGTGCCAGCAGCGGAACAGGGTCCCAAGGAAACACCATATATTTT	CASSGTGSQGNTIYF
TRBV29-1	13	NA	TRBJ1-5	TGCAGCGTTGAAGAACAGAGCAATCAGCCCCAGCATTTT	CSVEEQSNQPQHF
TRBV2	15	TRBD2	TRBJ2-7	TGTGCCAGCAGGCCGACTAGCGGGGAATCCTACGAGCAGTACTTC	CASRPTSGESYEQYF
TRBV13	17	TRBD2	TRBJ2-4	TGTGCCAGCAGCGTAAAAGCGGGGGAGAGGGCCAAAAACATTCAGTACTTC	CASSVKAGERAKNIQYF
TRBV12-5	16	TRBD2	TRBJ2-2	TGTGCTAGTGCCCCCATCCGCGGGGGGGCCTCCGGGGAGCTGTTTTTT	CASAPIRGGASGELFF
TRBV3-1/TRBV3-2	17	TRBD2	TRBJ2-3	TGTGCCAGCAGCCAGGGGACTAGCGGGGGTCCCACAGATACGCAGTATTTT	CASSQGTSGGPTDTQYF
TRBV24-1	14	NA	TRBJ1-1	TGTGCCACCAGATCGTCGCGGGTAGAGTCTGAAGCTTTCTTT	CATRSSRVESEAFF
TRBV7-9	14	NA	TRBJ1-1	TGTGCCAGCAGCTTACAGGGGCCCCACACTGAAGCTTTCTTT	CASSLQGPHTEAFF
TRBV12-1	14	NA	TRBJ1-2	TGTGCCAGCAGCTCGGGACAGACCGACAATGGCTACACCTTC	CASSSGQTDNGYTF
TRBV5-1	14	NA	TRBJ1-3	TGCGCCAGCAGCGTGGGGAGTTCTGGAAACACCATATATTTT	CASSVGSSGNTIYF
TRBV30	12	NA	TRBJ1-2	TGTGCCTGGAGTGTGCAGATAAATGGCTACACCTTC	CAWSVQINGYTF
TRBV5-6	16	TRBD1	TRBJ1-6	TGTGCCAGCAGCTCCCCAAAGACAGGGAATAATTCACCCCTCCACTTT	CASSSPKTGNNSPLHF
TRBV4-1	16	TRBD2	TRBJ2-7	TGCGCCAGCAGCCAAGATCCGAGCGGGGGCGCCTACGAGCAGTACTTC	CASSQDPSGGAYEQYF
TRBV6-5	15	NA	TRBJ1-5	TGTGCCAGCAGTCGAATAATGGGCGGCAATCAGCCCCAGCATTTT	CASSRIMGGNQPQHF
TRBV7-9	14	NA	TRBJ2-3	TGTGCCAGCAGCTTAGCGGGCGTTCAAGATACGCAGTATTTT	CASSLAGVQDTQYF
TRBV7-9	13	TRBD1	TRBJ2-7	TGTGCCAGCAGTCGACAGGGGGCCTACGAGCAGTACTTC	CASSRQGAYEQYF
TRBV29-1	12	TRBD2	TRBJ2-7	TGCAGCGCCGTGCGGGGGTCCTACGAGCAGTACTTC	CSAVRGSYEQYF
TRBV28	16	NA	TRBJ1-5	TGTGCCAGCAGTTCCAGGGGATATGGTGGCAATCAGCCCCAGCATTTT	CASSSRGYGGNQPQHF